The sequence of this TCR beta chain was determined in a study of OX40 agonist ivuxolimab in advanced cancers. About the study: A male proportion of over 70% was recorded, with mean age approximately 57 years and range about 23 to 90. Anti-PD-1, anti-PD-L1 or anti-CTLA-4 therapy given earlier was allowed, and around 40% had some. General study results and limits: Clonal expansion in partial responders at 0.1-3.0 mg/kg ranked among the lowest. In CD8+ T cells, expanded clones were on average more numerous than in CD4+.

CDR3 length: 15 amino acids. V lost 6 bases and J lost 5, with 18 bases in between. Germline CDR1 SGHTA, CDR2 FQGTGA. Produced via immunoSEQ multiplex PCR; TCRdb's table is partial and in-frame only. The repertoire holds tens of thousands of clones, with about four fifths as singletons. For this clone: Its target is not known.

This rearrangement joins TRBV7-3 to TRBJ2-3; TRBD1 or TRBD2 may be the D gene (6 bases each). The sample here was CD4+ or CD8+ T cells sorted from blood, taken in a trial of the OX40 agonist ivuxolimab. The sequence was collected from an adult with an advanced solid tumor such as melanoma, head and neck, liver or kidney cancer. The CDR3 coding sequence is TGTGCCAGCAGTCTCGGGGGCCGAGGGAGAGATACGCAGTATTTT. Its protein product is CASSLGGRGRDTQYF.